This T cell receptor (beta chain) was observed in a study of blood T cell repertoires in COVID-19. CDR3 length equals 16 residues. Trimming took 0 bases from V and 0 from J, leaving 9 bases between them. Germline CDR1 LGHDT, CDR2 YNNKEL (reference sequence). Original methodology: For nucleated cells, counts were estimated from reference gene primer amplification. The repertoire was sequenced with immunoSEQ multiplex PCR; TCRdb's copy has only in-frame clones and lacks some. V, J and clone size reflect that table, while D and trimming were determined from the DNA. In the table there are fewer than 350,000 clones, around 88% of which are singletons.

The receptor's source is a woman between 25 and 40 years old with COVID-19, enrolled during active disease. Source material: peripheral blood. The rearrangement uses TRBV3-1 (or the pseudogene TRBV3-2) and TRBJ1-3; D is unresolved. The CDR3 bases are TGTGCCAGCAGCCAAGATCCAGATAACTCTGGAAACACCATATATTTT. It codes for CASSQDPDNSGNTIYF.